The 28 T cell receptor beta chains given below trace back to one sample, sequenced in a study of identical twins. TCRdb re-called the 5' RACE reads through MiXCR, storing one row per CDR3 protein. The sample consists of some 560,000 distinct CDR3 sequences, 9.5% to 10% of them appearing once. These data were likewise used in another study, on yellow fever vaccine responses in identical twins.

The sample was PBMCs. These TCRs come from a woman between 18 and 29 years old in good health.

The chain couples TRBV20-1 to TRBJ2-7; TRBD2 aligns across 9 bases. The CDR3 extends over 17 amino acids. Germline V lookup: CDR1 DFQATT, CDR2 SNEGSKA (reference sequence). The ends lost 5 bases at V and 3 bases at J; junction bases unmatched: 17. CDR3 loop: CSAQQVPAGGPSYEQYF. CDR3 sequence (DNA): TGCAGTGCTCAACAGGTACCAGCGGGGGGACCTAGCTACGAGCAGTACTTC.

The rearrangement uses TRBV20-1 and TRBJ1-1; D not resolved. Trimming stripped 3 bases from V and 1 base from J, with 12 bases between. The CDR3 is made up of 14 amino acids. Germline V gene lookup returns CDR1 DFQATT and CDR2 SNEGSKA (reference sequence). CDR3 amino acids: CSASSRPSNTEAFF. The CDR3 region has the DNA TGCAGTGCTAGTTCCCGGCCCTCGAACACTGAAGCTTTCTTT.

This clonotype was observed a handful of times. The chain uses TRBV29-1 and TRBJ2-5; D might be TRBD1 (6 bases). This CDR3 contains 12 residues. The V and J ends lost 7 bases and 11 bases respectively, with 20 bases between them. Looked up from germline, CDR1 is SQVTM and CDR2 is ANQGSEA. This chain's CDR3 is CSGWVARGTQYF. The DNA of the CDR3 is TGCAGCGGCTGGGTAGCCCGAGGGACACAGTACTTC. The full variable domain, with the rest looked up from reference TRBV29-1 and TRBJ2-5, is SAVISQKPSRDICQRGTSLTIQCQVDSQVTMMFWYRQQPGQSLTLIATANQGSEATYESGFVIDKFPISRPNLTFSTLTVSNMSPEDSSIYLCSGWVARGTQYFGPGTRLLVL.

The chain recombines TRBV4-1 with TRBJ2-2; D is possibly TRBD2 (5 bases). The CDR3 loop spans 18 amino acids. V lost 0 bases and J 4 bases, leaving 18 bases between the germline ends. Germline CDR1 MGHRA, CDR2 YSYEKL. CDR3 region: CASSQESAADAGTGELFF. The CDR3 bases are TGCGCCAGCAGCCAAGAAAGTGCGGCTGACGCGGGCACCGGGGAGCTGTTTTTT.

This sequence joins TRBV7-2 and TRBJ2-7; maybe TRBD2 (5 bases). Germline V gene lookup returns CDR1 SGHTA and CDR2 FQGNSA. The CDR3 totals 15 residues. V lost 1 base to trimming and J lost 1 base, with 11 bases between them. DNA for the CDR3: TGTGCCAGCAGCTTAGTACGGGGTGGGTCCTACGAGCAGTACTTC. The encoded protein is CASSLVRGGSYEQYF.

This clonotype was counted only a few times. In nucleotides, the CDR3 is TGCGCCAGCAGCCCGGCGGGAGGGGCCTTTTCCCGCGACTACGAGCAGTACTTC. Encoded protein: CASSPAGGAFSRDYEQYF. The chain recombines TRBV4-1 with TRBJ2-7; 9 nucleotides match TRBD2. The CDR3 is 18 residues long. V shed 4 bases, J shed 3 bases, and the junction held 16 bases outside the gene matches. Per germline, CDR1 MGHRA and CDR2 YSYEKL.

At least ten counts were recorded for this clonotype. The chain combines TRBV4-3 with TRBJ2-1; either TRBD1 or TRBD2 may fit D (5 bases each). The CDR3 length is 17 residues. V was shortened by 4 bases and J by 0 bases, with 16 bases between the two germline ends. Germline assignment: CDR1 LGHNA and CDR2 YSLEER. CDR3 coding DNA: TGCGCCAGCAGCCGGGTACTAGGGACGAGCTCCTACAATGAGCAGTTCTTC. Protein sequence: CASSRVLGTSSYNEQFF.

This clonotype was picked up many times. The chain combines TRBV14 with TRBJ2-7; maybe TRBD2 (5 bases). Looked up from germline, CDR1 is SGHDN and CDR2 is FVKESK. V dropped 1 base and J dropped 2 bases, with 6 bases sitting between them. There are 13 residues in the CDR3. In nucleotides, the CDR3 is TGTGCCAGCAGCCAAGGAGGGACCTACGAGCAGTACTTC. Its protein product is CASSQGGTYEQYF.

This clonotype was seen ten or more times. V is TRBV5-6 and J is TRBJ2-3, with 7 positions matching TRBD2. This CDR3 comprises 15 residues. V lost 4 bases, J lost 2 bases, and 7 bases stayed unmatched. Per the germline V gene, CDR1 is SGHDT and CDR2 is YYEEEE. The CDR3 region is CASSRDYHYTDTQYF. For the CDR3, the DNA is TGTGCCAGCAGCCGGGACTACCACTACACAGATACGCAGTATTTT. The full variable domain, in which reference TRBV5-6 and TRBJ2-3 provide the parts outside the CDR3, is DAGVTQSPTHLIKTRGQQVTLRCSPKSGHDTVSWYQQALGQGPQFIFQYYEEEERQRGNFPDRFSGHQFPNYSSELNVNALLLGDSALYLCASSRDYHYTDTQYFGPGTRLTVL.

The chain has TRBV18 and TRBJ2-5; D gene unclear. The CDR3 contains 16 residues. Trimming cost V 0 bases and J 1 base, with 12 bases left between them. Germline V gives CDR1 KGHSH, CDR2 LQKENI. CDR3 sequence (DNA): TGTGCCAGCTCACCACCGATTCGTCCTACCCAAGAGACCCAGTACTTC. Amino acids: CASSPPIRPTQETQYF.

The chain carries TRBV5-1 and TRBJ2-1; D is unclear. This CDR3 spans 16 amino acids. The germline CDR1 and CDR2 sequences are SGHRS and YFSETQ. V lost 0 bases to trimming and J lost 2 bases, with 12 bases between them. CDR3: CASSLGLKPTYNEQFF. The CDR3 bases are TGCGCCAGCAGCTTGGGCCTCAAGCCCACCTACAATGAGCAGTTCTTC.

The chain joins TRBV6-1 to TRBJ2-7, with D unclear. There are 11 residues in the CDR3. Germline V lookup: CDR1 MNHNS, CDR2 SASEGT. Trimming pared 6 bases from V and 3 bases from J, leaving 6 bases between. The DNA for the CDR3 is TGTGCCAGCAGGCTCTACTACGAGCAGTACTTC. It codes for CASRLYYEQYF.

This clonotype occurred many times. The chain links TRBV24-1 to TRBJ2-1, with D possibly TRBD2 on 5 matching bases. The CDR3 is 12 residues long. V was cut by 9 bases and J by 7 bases, with 12 bases left in between. The V gene's germline CDR1 is KGHDR and CDR2 SFDVKD. Here the CDR3 reads CATVSSGNEQFF. The CDR3 DNA follows: TGTGCCACCGTTTCGAGCGGAAATGAGCAGTTCTTC.

This clonotype showed up many times. The V and J genes are TRBV6-5 and TRBJ2-4; D is unresolved. The germline V gene has CDR1 MNHEY and CDR2 SVGAGI. The CDR3 spans 12 residues. The V end lost 6 bases, the J end lost 2 bases, and 5 bases lay between the germline ends. DNA of the CDR3: TGTGCCAGCAGATCCACCAAAAACATTCAGTACTTC. As protein: CASRSTKNIQYF.

This clonotype was detected only a few times. The chain links TRBV20-1 to TRBJ2-1, with D unresolved. The germline gives CDR1 DFQATT, CDR2 SNEGSKA (reference sequence). V lost 0 bases to trimming and J lost 12 bases, with 6 bases between them. The CDR3 spans 10 residues. The CDR3 coding sequence is TGCAGTGCTAGAGAGACTCTGCAGTTCTTC. Translation: CSARETLQFF.

This clonotype appeared many times. The chain combines TRBV28 with TRBJ2-2, with D possibly called TRBD1 or TRBD2 (5 bases each). The CDR3 runs 17 residues. Germline V lookup: CDR1 MDHEN, CDR2 SYDVKM. With 5 bases removed from V and 8 bases from J, the gap between germline ends came to 24 bases. The CDR3 sequence: CASSPFSGRRFLGELFF. Here the CDR3 DNA reads TGTGCCAGCAGTCCCTTCTCGGGACGCCGCTTTTTAGGGGAGCTGTTTTTT.

The chain employs TRBV19 and TRBJ2-2, with 7 nucleotides matching TRBD1. Germline V gene lookup returns CDR1 LNHDA and CDR2 SQIVND (reference sequence). This CDR3 region has 16 residues. V lost 1 base to trimming and J lost 0 bases; unmatched junction nucleotides: 2. In nucleotides, the CDR3 is TGTGCCAGTAGTATAGGAAGGGGGCCGAACACCGGGGAGCTGTTTTTT. Its translation is CASSIGRGPNTGELFF.

This clonotype was seen a few times. The chain is built from TRBV7-8 and TRBJ2-2, with 9 bases identical to TRBD2. This CDR3 is built from 16 residues. Trimming took 5 bases from V and 3 from J; bases not matched to a gene: 7. Germline CDR1 SGHVS, CDR2 FQNEAQ. CDR3 protein: CASSPVTSGYTGELFF. The DNA of the CDR3 is TGTGCCAGCAGCCCCGTGACTAGCGGCTACACCGGGGAGCTGTTTTTT. The full variable domain, completed using reference TRBV7-8 and TRBJ2-2, is GAGVSQSPRYKVAKRGQDVALRCDPISGHVSLFWYQQALGQGPEFLTYFQNEAQLDKSGLPSDRFFAERPEGSVSTLKIQRTQQEDSAVYLCASSPVTSGYTGELFFGEGSRLTVL.

Only a few counts were recorded for this clonotype. This chain uses TRBV7-6 with TRBJ1-6; maybe TRBD1 (5 bases). The CDR3 extends over 15 amino acids. Germline-derived CDR1 and CDR2 are SGHVS and FNYEAQ. Trimming left V 1 base short and J 6 bases short, with 10 bases between. The CDR3 protein is CASSLVLGGNSPLHF. The CDR3 DNA reads as TGTGCCAGCAGCTTAGTGCTGGGGGGTAATTCACCCCTCCACTTT.

Ten or more counts support this clonotype. V gene TRBV29-1 combines with J gene TRBJ2-3; D gene ambiguous. This CDR3 has 12 amino acids. Trimming removed 6 bases from V and 3 bases from J, with 10 bases in between. The germline CDR1 and CDR2 sequences are SQVTM and ANQGSEA. The CDR3 DNA follows: TGCAGCGTAGCCGGTAGGACAGATACGCAGTATTTT. This sequence encodes CSVAGRTDTQYF.

This clonotype was observed a few times. The CDR3, as DNA: TGCAGTGCCATGCCGCCGGGAGTGTACGAGCAGTACTTC. This codes for CSAMPPGVYEQYF. This chain uses TRBV20-1 with TRBJ2-7, with D perhaps matching TRBD2 (6 bases). V lost 6 bases to trimming and J lost 4 bases, with 16 bases between them. Germline V gene lookup returns CDR1 DFQATT and CDR2 SNEGSKA (reference sequence). The CDR3 sequence is 13 residues long.

This clonotype occurred many times. The V and J genes are TRBV12-3 or TRBV12-4 and TRBJ1-2; maybe TRBD1 (6 bases). This CDR3 is 14 amino acids long. V dropped 0 bases and J dropped 8 bases, with 13 bases sitting between them. This chain's CDR3 is CASSLANRASGYTF. The CDR3 nucleotides are TGTGCCAGCAGTTTAGCGAACAGGGCAAGCGGCTACACCTTC.

This clonotype was counted a few times. The chain combines TRBV27 with TRBJ1-2, with D possibly TRBD1 on 5 matching bases. The CDR3 runs to 15 residues. Germline V lookup: CDR1 MNHEY, CDR2 SMNVEV (reference sequence). Trimming left V 0 bases short and J 2 bases short, with 10 bases between. This chain's CDR3 is CASSLSWGSNYGYTF. The CDR3 bases are TGTGCCAGCAGTTTATCATGGGGGTCGAACTATGGCTACACCTTC.

This clonotype was picked up a small number of times. The J gene is TRBJ1-2, the V gene TRBV4-3, with a weak D call TRBD1 (6 bases). Germline CDR1 is LGHNA and CDR2 is YSLEER. CDR3 size: 14 residues. V gave up 0 bases and J gave up 5 bases, with 10 bases separating them. The DNA of the CDR3 is TGCGCCAGCAGCCAAGATCGGGGGCCTTATGGCTACACCTTC. The encoded protein is CASSQDRGPYGYTF.

This clonotype was counted ten times or more. The rearrangement uses TRBV6-2 or TRBV6-3 and TRBJ2-1; D is ambiguous. In germline, CDR1 is MNHEY, CDR2 SVGEGT. The CDR3 spans 18 residues. The V gene lost 3 bases and the J gene lost 6 bases, with 24 bases spanning the gap. CDR3 in amino acids: CASSYMPPNSYKFNEQFF. As DNA, the CDR3 is TGTGCCAGCAGTTATATGCCCCCGAATAGCTACAAGTTCAATGAGCAGTTCTTC.

In this sample, this clonotype turned up many times. This chain uses TRBV20-1 with TRBJ2-2; D ambiguous. CDR1 and CDR2 (germline): DFQATT, SNEGSKA (reference sequence). The CDR3 is made up of 14 amino acids. Trimming shortened V by 2 bases and J by 4 bases, and 11 bases separated the two germline ends. This CDR3 is CSARKDVRTGELFF. DNA of the CDR3: TGCAGTGCTAGAAAGGACGTTCGCACCGGGGAGCTGTTTTTT.

This clonotype appeared many times. V gene TRBV20-1 combines with J gene TRBJ2-1, with TRBD2 identical over 9 bases. Looked up from germline, CDR1 is DFQATT and CDR2 is SNEGSKA (reference sequence). The ends lost 3 bases at V and 5 bases at J; junction bases unmatched: 8. This CDR3 is built from 15 residues. CDR3 in amino acids: CSARDIAGENNEQFF. The CDR3 DNA follows: TGCAGTGCTAGGGATATAGCGGGAGAAAACAATGAGCAGTTCTTC.

This clonotype was observed at least ten times. The chain links TRBV28 to TRBJ1-1, with D possibly being TRBD1 (6 bases). The CDR3 contains 14 residues. V was shortened by 8 bases and J by 0 bases, with 13 bases between the two germline ends. Germline V gene sequence: CDR1 MDHEN, CDR2 SYDVKM. The CDR3 DNA reads TGTGCCAGCGGCACAGGGTCCCTGAACACTGAAGCTTTCTTT. Translated: CASGTGSLNTEAFF.